The T cell receptor (beta chain) described here comes from a study of high-grade serous ovarian cancer treatment subgroups. Across the study: On average, 14,192 reads and 7,494 unique TCR beta rearrangements were obtained per sample.

CDR1 and CDR2 from the germline V gene are SEHNR and FQNEAQ (reference sequence). The CDR3 totals 15 residues. V was pared by 4 bases and J by 5 bases, with 9 bases of the junction left unmatched. The tumor samples were collected prior to definitive surgery or chemotherapy. The table came from immunoSEQ multiplex PCR; TCRdb's copy has only in-frame clones and leaves some out. Here the sample spans approximately 3,500 clones, over 60% being singletons. The sequence came from a human donor with high-grade serous ovarian cancer. Sequencing was performed on tumor tissue. This chain connects TRBV7-9 to TRBJ2-3; TRBD1 aligns across 7 bases. Here the CDR3 DNA reads TGTGCCAGCAGCTCTGAGACAGGGACCATAGATACGCAGTATTTT. This encodes CASSSETGTIDTQYF.